Listed below are T cell receptor beta chains from one sample, sequenced in a study of a mutant IDH1 vaccine in newly diagnosed glioma. Sequenced by immunoSEQ multiplex PCR; TCRdb stores in-frame clones only, minus some. The repertoire has about 54,000 clones, 87% of them found once; the top ten carry about 1.4%. No cognate antigen is known for these TCRs. The sample was PBMCs, taken from a glioma patient whose treatment included an IDH1 peptide vaccine. The receptors stem from a man in his forties or fifties with glioma. Both conserved end residues are part of each CDR3. Fields, in order: V gene, J gene, clone size, CDR3 length, D gene, CDR3 protein, CDR3 DNA. The D gene is left open where the match is weak. The size entry is marked missing in some rows and otherwise reads once, few, many or a size class.

V gene: TRBV28; J gene: TRBJ2-7; clone size: .; CDR3 length: 12; D gene: .; CDR3 protein: CASSPFSYEQYF; CDR3 DNA: TGTGCCAGCAGTCCCTTCAGCTACGAGCAGTACTTC
V gene: TRBV7-2; J gene: TRBJ2-5; clone size: few; CDR3 length: 14; D gene: TRBD2; CDR3 protein: CASSRLAGGETQYF; CDR3 DNA: TGTGCCAGCAGCCGACTAGCGGGAGGGGAGACCCAGTACTTC
V gene: TRBV4-2; J gene: TRBJ1-2; clone size: .; CDR3 length: 16; D gene: .; CDR3 protein: CASSQAGEGGVDGYTF; CDR3 DNA: TGTGCCAGCAGCCAAGCCGGGGAGGGGGGTGTGGATGGCTACACCTTC
V gene: TRBV5-1; J gene: TRBJ1-2; clone size: .; CDR3 length: 15; D gene: .; CDR3 protein: CASSLVGTYNYGYTF; CDR3 DNA: TGCGCCAGCAGCTTGGTCGGCACCTATAACTATGGCTACACCTTC
V gene: TRBV10-3; J gene: TRBJ2-5; clone size: .; CDR3 length: 12; D gene: TRBD2; CDR3 protein: CATSRELETQYF; CDR3 DNA: TGTGCCACATCGCGGGAGTTAGAGACCCAGTACTTC
V gene: TRBV19; J gene: TRBJ2-7; clone size: .; CDR3 length: 15; D gene: TRBD2; CDR3 protein: CASSMAWTSGNEQYF; CDR3 DNA: TGTGCCAGTAGTATGGCCTGGACTAGCGGGAACGAGCAGTACTTC
V gene: TRBV7-8; J gene: TRBJ1-2; clone size: .; CDR3 length: 14; D gene: .; CDR3 protein: CASSLDGGDYGYTF; CDR3 DNA: TGTGCCAGCAGCTTAGATGGCGGCGACTATGGCTACACCTTC
V gene: TRBV12-5; J gene: TRBJ1-1; clone size: .; CDR3 length: 13; D gene: TRBD1; CDR3 protein: CASLGQMNTEAFF; CDR3 DNA: TGTGCTAGCCTGGGACAGATGAACACTGAAGCTTTCTTT
V gene: TRBV28; J gene: TRBJ1-5; clone size: .; CDR3 length: 17; D gene: TRBD1; CDR3 protein: CASSLFSTGARNQPQHF; CDR3 DNA: TGTGCCAGCAGTTTATTCTCCACAGGGGCGCGCAATCAGCCCCAGCATTTT
V gene: TRBV5-6; J gene: TRBJ2-6; clone size: .; CDR3 length: 15; D gene: .; CDR3 protein: CASRLRGVGANVLTF; CDR3 DNA: TGTGCCAGCAGACTGAGGGGAGTTGGGGCCAACGTCCTGACTTTC
V gene: TRBV19; J gene: TRBJ2-6; clone size: .; CDR3 length: 13; D gene: .; CDR3 protein: CATSTTGANVLTF; CDR3 DNA: TGTGCCACTAGCACAACCGGGGCCAACGTCCTGACTTTC
V gene: TRBV6-4; J gene: TRBJ1-1; clone size: .; CDR3 length: 14; D gene: .; CDR3 protein: CASSAYRVNTEAFF; CDR3 DNA: TGTGCCAGCAGTGCGTACAGGGTGAACACTGAAGCTTTCTTT
V gene: TRBV15; J gene: TRBJ1-1; clone size: .; CDR3 length: 18; D gene: TRBD1; CDR3 protein: CATSRDSIAGGAWTEAFF; CDR3 DNA: TGTGCCACCAGCAGAGACTCCATAGCAGGGGGCGCTTGGACTGAAGCTTTCTTT
V gene: TRBV19; J gene: TRBJ1-1; clone size: .; CDR3 length: 16; D gene: .; CDR3 protein: CASSTPGPRGITEAFF; CDR3 DNA: TGTGCCAGTAGTACCCCGGGACCCCGGGGGATCACTGAAGCTTTCTTT
V gene: TRBV6-5; J gene: TRBJ2-2; clone size: once; CDR3 length: 15; D gene: TRBD1; CDR3 protein: CASRSGTGATGELFF; CDR3 DNA: TGTGCCAGCAGGTCCGGGACAGGGGCCACCGGGGAGCTGTTTTTT
V gene: TRBV15; J gene: TRBJ2-1; clone size: .; CDR3 length: 16; D gene: TRBD2; CDR3 protein: CATLASGSEFYNEQFF; CDR3 DNA: TGTGCCACCCTTGCCAGCGGGAGTGAGTTCTACAATGAGCAGTTCTTC
V gene: TRBV5-5; J gene: TRBJ2-7; clone size: once; CDR3 length: 12; D gene: .; CDR3 protein: CASSTQGYEQYF; CDR3 DNA: TGTGCCAGCAGCACACAGGGCTACGAGCAGTACTTC
V gene: TRBV5-1; J gene: TRBJ1-1; clone size: .; CDR3 length: 17; D gene: .; CDR3 protein: CASNAREEGRPNTEAFF; CDR3 DNA: TGCGCCAGCAACGCTCGGGAGGAGGGACGACCGAACACTGAAGCTTTCTTT
V gene: TRBV28; J gene: TRBJ1-5; clone size: .; CDR3 length: 15; D gene: .; CDR3 protein: CASSSRNLGGQPQHF; CDR3 DNA: TGTGCCAGCAGTTCGCGTAACCTCGGCGGGCAGCCCCAGCATTTT
V gene: TRBV2; J gene: TRBJ2-7; clone size: .; CDR3 length: 13; D gene: .; CDR3 protein: CASSDVFSYEQYF; CDR3 DNA: TGTGCCAGCAGTGACGTTTTCTCCTACGAGCAGTACTTC
V gene: TRBV19; J gene: TRBJ1-1; clone size: .; CDR3 length: 15; D gene: .; CDR3 protein: CASSIAGSWITEAFF; CDR3 DNA: TGTGCCAGTAGTATAGCCGGATCTTGGATCACTGAAGCTTTCTTT
V gene: TRBV11-2; J gene: TRBJ2-5; clone size: .; CDR3 length: 15; D gene: TRBD1; CDR3 protein: CASAEEGAGQETQYF; CDR3 DNA: TGTGCCAGCGCAGAAGAGGGGGCGGGTCAAGAGACCCAGTACTTC
V gene: TRBV18; J gene: TRBJ2-1; clone size: .; CDR3 length: 17; D gene: .; CDR3 protein: CASSPDYAGSSYNEQFF; CDR3 DNA: TGTGCCAGCTCACCAGACTATGCGGGAAGCTCCTACAATGAGCAGTTCTTC
V gene: TRBV16; J gene: TRBJ2-7; clone size: .; CDR3 length: 12; D gene: .; CDR3 protein: CASSRPPGRQYF; CDR3 DNA: TGTGCCAGCAGCCGCCCCCCGGGACGGCAGTACTTC
V gene: TRBV4-2; J gene: TRBJ1-2; clone size: few; CDR3 length: 17; D gene: .; CDR3 protein: CASSQEGGGQLVSGYTF; CDR3 DNA: TGTGCCAGCAGCCAAGAGGGGGGAGGACAGCTAGTCTCTGGCTACACCTTC
V gene: TRBV9; J gene: TRBJ2-7; clone size: .; CDR3 length: 14; D gene: TRBD2; CDR3 protein: CASSVASGPYEQYF; CDR3 DNA: TGTGCCAGCAGCGTGGCTAGCGGGCCCTACGAGCAGTACTTC
V gene: TRBV7-2; J gene: TRBJ1-1; clone size: .; CDR3 length: 14; D gene: .; CDR3 protein: CASSLGPPNTEAFF; CDR3 DNA: TGTGCCAGCAGCTTGGGACCGCCGAACACTGAAGCTTTCTTT
V gene: TRBV25-1; J gene: TRBJ2-1; clone size: once; CDR3 length: 12; D gene: .; CDR3 protein: CASSEEFNEQFF; CDR3 DNA: TGTGCCAGCAGTGAAGAGTTCAATGAGCAGTTCTTC
V gene: TRBV10-3; J gene: TRBJ2-1; clone size: .; CDR3 length: 16; D gene: TRBD2; CDR3 protein: CAISVWREGEKNEQFF; CDR3 DNA: TGTGCCATCAGTGTTTGGCGGGAGGGCGAGAAGAATGAGCAGTTCTTC
V gene: TRBV19; J gene: TRBJ2-7; clone size: few; CDR3 length: 15; D gene: TRBD2; CDR3 protein: CASSIRGGRSYEQYF; CDR3 DNA: TGTGCCAGTAGTATACGCGGCGGGAGGTCCTACGAGCAGTACTTC
V gene: TRBV4-2; J gene: TRBJ2-2; clone size: .; CDR3 length: 16; D gene: .; CDR3 protein: CASSQEERSNTGELFF; CDR3 DNA: TGTGCCAGCAGCCAAGAAGAGCGGTCGAACACCGGGGAGCTGTTTTTT
V gene: TRBV2; J gene: TRBJ2-7; clone size: .; CDR3 length: 15; D gene: TRBD2; CDR3 protein: CASTLTSGAGDEQYF; CDR3 DNA: TGTGCCAGCACCCTTACTAGCGGCGCCGGGGACGAGCAGTACTTC
V gene: TRBV7-6; J gene: TRBJ1-4; clone size: .; CDR3 length: 15; D gene: .; CDR3 protein: CASSLASGLSEKLFF; CDR3 DNA: TGTGCCAGCAGCTTAGCGTCGGGGCTAAGTGAAAAACTGTTTTTT
V gene: TRBV7-2; J gene: TRBJ2-2; clone size: .; CDR3 length: 16; D gene: TRBD2; CDR3 protein: CASSQGLAGGTGELFF; CDR3 DNA: TGTGCCAGCAGTCAGGGACTAGCGGGAGGTACCGGGGAGCTGTTTTTT
V gene: TRBV19; J gene: TRBJ1-2; clone size: .; CDR3 length: 13; D gene: .; CDR3 protein: CASTRRTEGGYTF; CDR3 DNA: TGTGCCAGTACCCGAAGAACCGAGGGAGGCTACACCTTC
V gene: TRBV18; J gene: TRBJ2-5; clone size: .; CDR3 length: 13; D gene: TRBD2; CDR3 protein: CASSNGLEETQYF; CDR3 DNA: TGTGCCAGCTCAAACGGACTAGAGGAGACCCAGTACTTC
V gene: TRBV5-1; J gene: TRBJ2-1; clone size: .; CDR3 length: 16; D gene: .; CDR3 protein: CASSLAYSLSYNEQFF; CDR3 DNA: TGCGCCAGCAGCTTGGCCTATAGCCTGTCCTACAATGAGCAGTTCTTC
V gene: TRBV19; J gene: TRBJ1-5; clone size: few; CDR3 length: 12; D gene: .; CDR3 protein: CASSIGNQPQHF; CDR3 DNA: TGTGCCAGTAGTATAGGCAATCAGCCCCAGCATTTT
V gene: TRBV10-3; J gene: TRBJ1-2; clone size: few; CDR3 length: 15; D gene: TRBD1; CDR3 protein: CAISATDRGSNGYTF; CDR3 DNA: TGTGCCATCAGTGCTACGGACAGGGGATCAAATGGCTACACCTTC
V gene: TRBV23-1; J gene: TRBJ2-7; clone size: .; CDR3 length: 14; D gene: .; CDR3 protein: CASSQTLGVYEQYF; CDR3 DNA: TGCGCCAGCAGTCAAACTCTCGGGGTGTACGAGCAGTACTTC
V gene: TRBV5-4; J gene: TRBJ2-1; clone size: .; CDR3 length: 15; D gene: .; CDR3 protein: CASSAAGATYNEQFF; CDR3 DNA: TGTGCCAGCAGCGCGGCGGGTGCTACCTACAATGAGCAGTTCTTC
V gene: TRBV19; J gene: TRBJ2-7; clone size: .; CDR3 length: 16; D gene: TRBD2; CDR3 protein: CASSPKLAGGPYEQYF; CDR3 DNA: TGTGCCAGTAGTCCTAAACTAGCGGGAGGCCCCTACGAGCAGTACTTC
V gene: TRBV27; J gene: TRBJ2-2; clone size: .; CDR3 length: 17; D gene: TRBD1; CDR3 protein: CASSQWTGITNTGELFF; CDR3 DNA: TGTGCCAGCAGCCAATGGACAGGGATAACGAACACCGGGGAGCTGTTTTTT
V gene: TRBV29-1; J gene: TRBJ2-1; clone size: .; CDR3 length: 17; D gene: TRBD2; CDR3 protein: CSVDRTSGSLSYNEQFF; CDR3 DNA: TGCAGCGTTGATCGGACTAGCGGGAGTCTCTCCTACAATGAGCAGTTCTTC
V gene: TRBV4-1; J gene: TRBJ1-1; clone size: .; CDR3 length: 16; D gene: TRBD1; CDR3 protein: CASSQPVGTGAVEAFF; CDR3 DNA: TGCGCCAGCAGCCAGCCCGTTGGGACAGGGGCCGTTGAAGCTTTCTTT
V gene: TRBV5-6; J gene: TRBJ2-2; clone size: .; CDR3 length: 16; D gene: TRBD2; CDR3 protein: CASSQPGLAGHGELFF; CDR3 DNA: TGTGCCAGCAGCCAACCGGGACTAGCGGGACACGGGGAGCTGTTTTTT
V gene: TRBV19; J gene: TRBJ2-7; clone size: .; CDR3 length: 13; D gene: .; CDR3 protein: CASSIVSGYEQYF; CDR3 DNA: TGTGCCAGTAGTATAGTATCTGGCTACGAGCAGTACTTC
V gene: TRBV6-4; J gene: TRBJ2-1; clone size: .; CDR3 length: 15; D gene: TRBD1; CDR3 protein: CASSASPGTGGTQFF; CDR3 DNA: TGTGCCAGCAGTGCCTCCCCCGGGACAGGGGGCACGCAGTTCTTC
V gene: TRBV4-1; J gene: TRBJ2-1; clone size: .; CDR3 length: 13; D gene: .; CDR3 protein: CASSTSSYNEQFF; CDR3 DNA: TGCGCCAGCAGCACGAGCTCCTACAATGAGCAGTTCTTC